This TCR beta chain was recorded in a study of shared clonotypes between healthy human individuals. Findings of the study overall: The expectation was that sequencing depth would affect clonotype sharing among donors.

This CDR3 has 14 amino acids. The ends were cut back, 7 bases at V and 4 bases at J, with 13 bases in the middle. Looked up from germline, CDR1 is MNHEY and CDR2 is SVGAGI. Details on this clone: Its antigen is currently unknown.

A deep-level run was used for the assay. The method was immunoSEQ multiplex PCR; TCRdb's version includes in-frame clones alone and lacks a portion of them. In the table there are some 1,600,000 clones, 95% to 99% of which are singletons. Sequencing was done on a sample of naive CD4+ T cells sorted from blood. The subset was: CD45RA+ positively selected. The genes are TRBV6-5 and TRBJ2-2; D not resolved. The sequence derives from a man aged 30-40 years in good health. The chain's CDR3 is CASNNLDRTGELFF. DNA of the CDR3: TGTGCCAGCAACAACCTAGACCGCACCGGGGAGCTGTTTTTT.